The 5 T cell receptor beta chains reported below all come from one sample, sequenced in a study of monozygotic twins with inflammatory bowel disease. TCRdb reworked the 5' RACE reads into one entry per CDR3 protein, no DNA. The sample table sets out 420,000 or so distinct CDR3 sequences. The sequenced sample consisted of blood. All receptors derive from a human donor with ulcerative colitis or Crohn's disease, or a healthy co-twin of an affected twin (not recorded which).

This chain connects TRBV24-1 to TRBJ1-5. CDR1 and CDR2 (germline): KGHDR, SFDVKD. The CDR3 totals 13 residues. CDR3 protein: CATSEAYNQPQHF.

The chain combines TRBV5-1 with TRBJ2-7; no DNA is available, so the TRBD1 call from TCRdb remains unchecked. The CDR3 length is 15 residues. Germline V gene sequence: CDR1 SGHRS, CDR2 YFSETQ. The CDR3 is CASSVNPGQGGEQYF.

The CDR3 here is CASSEDRYEQYF. The chain links TRBV2 to TRBJ2-7. CDR1 SNHLY and CDR2 FYNNEI come from the germline V gene. The CDR3 covers 12 residues. Full variable domain (missing parts from reference TRBV2 and TRBJ2-7): EPEVTQTPSHQVTQMGQEVILRCVPISNHLYFYWYRQILGQKVEFLVSFYNNEISEKSEIFDDQFSVERPDGSNFTLKIRSTKLEDSAMYFCASSEDRYEQYFGPGTRLTVT.

The CDR3 spells CASYPPLNTEAFF. This rearrangement joins TRBV6-5 to TRBJ1-1. Looked up from germline, CDR1 is MNHEY and CDR2 is SVGAGI. The CDR3 totals 13 residues.

The chain uses TRBV3-1 and TRBJ1-1; TCRdb lists TRBD1, though no DNA is available to test this call. This CDR3 region has 14 residues. Per germline, CDR1 LGHDT and CDR2 YNNKEL (reference sequence). The CDR3 region is CASIQREGGAGAFF.